These 20 T cell receptor beta chains came from one sample sequenced in a study of tumor-infiltrating lymphocytes in primary liver carcinoma. Between roughly 18 and 30 mg of unsorted bulk tissue served as the source from which RNA and DNA were co-extracted. Using a constant-region primer together with ProtoScript II reverse transcriptase, TCR beta cDNA was made from approximately 0.55 ug of total RNA. Libraries for TCR beta were built through three nested multiplex PCR rounds, which together made up a slightly modified ARM-PCR procedure. The two initial PCR rounds, about 9 cycles each, used TRBV1-TRBV30 forward and C-beta reverse primers. In TCRdb, the multiplex PCR reads were re-called with MiXCR into one record per CDR3 protein. The table lists under 130,000 distinct CDR3 sequences, approximately 78% of them singletons. The source material was liver tumor tissue from sampling region 3. Regarding subset: tumor region T3, left-lateral pole. These receptors were collected from a man in his forties with primary liver carcinoma and hepatitis B virus infection.

In regard to this clonotype: Given the absence of the conserved phenylalanine or tryptophan at the CDR3 end, a read error is likely. The DNA is left out, because the CDR3 cannot be placed on it with certainty; the CDR3 is given as TCRdb lists it. V and J are TRBV14 and TRBJ1-1; the table's D call TRBD1 went unverified against the DNA. Germline lookup yields CDR1 SGHDN and CDR2 FVKESK. The CDR3 sequence runs 14 residues, both termini included. The CDR3 loop reads CASSHRTAKTEVFV.

In the case of this clonotype: One end of the junction fails to match germline, which may point to a read error. The chain links TRBV6-5 to TRBJ2-6; possibly TRBD1 for D (5 bases). This CDR3 is 17 amino acids long. The germline CDR1 and CDR2 sequences are MNHEY and SVGAGI. The chain's CDR3 is CASSLGSVSSGANVLSF. The DNA for the CDR3 is TGTGCCAGCAGTTTGGGTTCTGTATCCTCTGGGGCCAACGTCCTGAGTTTC.

Concerning this clonotype itself: Germline is not matched at one junction end, which may reflect a read error. The CDR3 nucleotides are TGTGCCAGCAGCGGTTTTGAGGGGGGCATAGATACCCAGTATTTT. Its protein product is CASSGFEGGIDTQYF. This chain links TRBV4-2 with TRBJ2-3, with D perhaps matching TRBD1 or TRBD2 (6 bases each). This CDR3 comprises 15 residues. Germline CDR1 is LGHNA and CDR2 is YNFKEQ.

This clonotype was detected many times. This chain uses TRBV6-1 with TRBJ2-6; TRBD1 agrees at 8 bases. The CDR3 length is 17 residues. The V gene end was trimmed by 7 bases and the J gene end by 0 bases; junction bases not matched to a gene: 8. CDR1 MNHNS and CDR2 SASEGT come from the germline V gene. CDR3 loop: CASTETGALSGANVLTF. CDR3 in DNA: TGTGCCAGCACCGAGACAGGGGCCCTCTCTGGGGCCAACGTCCTGACTTTC.

Regarding this clonotype: Germline is not matched at one junction end, which may reflect a read error. The chain links TRBV6-2 or TRBV6-3 to TRBJ1-1; D unresolved. The CDR3 sequence is 14 residues long. The germline CDR1 and CDR2 sequences are MNHEY and SVGEGT. DNA for the CDR3: TGTGCCAGCAGTTACCAGGAAGCTGGCAGTGAAGCTTCCTTT. This encodes CASSYQEAGSEASF.

On this clonotype itself: Relative to the germline gene, one junction end is altered; a read error may explain this. The chain couples TRBV6-2 or TRBV6-3 to TRBJ2-6; D is perhaps TRBD1 or TRBD2 (5 bases each). Germline assignment: CDR1 MNHEY and CDR2 SVGEGT. The CDR3 length is 16 residues. In DNA form, the CDR3 reads TGTGCCAGCAAGGGCAGGTTTCCTTCAGGGACCAACGTCCTGACCTTC. This translates into CASKGRFPSGTNVLTF.

The chain carries TRBV20-1 and TRBJ2-2; a weak D match, TRBD2 (6 bases). Germline-derived CDR1 and CDR2 are DFQATT and SNEGSKA (reference sequence). The V gene lost 4 bases and the J gene lost 3 bases, with 15 bases spanning the gap. CDR3 size: 15 residues. CDR3 DNA sequence: TGCAGTGCTACCCCGGGAGATACCGACACCGGGGAGCTGTTTTTT. Its translation is CSATPGDTDTGELFF.

The V call is TRBV10-3, the J call TRBJ1-6; no reliable D call. The germline V and J ends were trimmed by 4 bases and 5 bases, with 21 bases remaining between them. CDR3 length: 18 amino acids. Germline V gene sequence: CDR1 ENHRY, CDR2 SYGVKD. CDR3 nucleotides: TGTGCCATCAGTGGGGCGAGCGAGGGAGCGTCTAATAATTCACCCCTCCACTTT. Translation gives CAISGASEGASNNSPLHF.

V usage is TRBV14 and J usage is TRBJ1-1; 7 positions agree with TRBD1. V was clipped by 3 bases and J by 6 bases; unmatched bases: 7. The CDR3 is 14 amino acids. The germline gives CDR1 SGHDN, CDR2 FVKESK. CDR3 sequence reads: CASSHRTGNAEAFF. The CDR3 bases are TGTGCCAGCAGCCATCGGACAGGCAACGCTGAAGCTTTCTTT.

Notes on this clonotype: One end of the junction does not line up with germline, which may come from a read error. This chain uses TRBV29-1 with TRBJ1-5; D not certain. The CDR3 runs to 11 residues. The V gene's germline CDR1 is SQVTM and CDR2 ANQGSEA. CDR3 coding DNA: TGCAGCATTGGAAGCAATCAGCCCCAGGATTTT. Amino acids: CSIGSNQPQDF.

Comment on this clonotype: Its ends do not fully match the called genes, so a read error is possible. The gene calls are TRBV29-1 and TRBJ2-4, with D perhaps given as TRBD1 or TRBD2 (5 bases each). This CDR3 has 13 residues. The germline V gene encodes CDR1 SQVTM and CDR2 ANQGSEA. CDR3 region: CSVTDTWGNFQYF. CDR3 sequence (DNA): TGCAGCGTTACGGACACGTGGGGGAACTTTCAGTATTTC.

As regards this clonotype: The junction departs from germline at one end; a sequencing error may be responsible. V is TRBV6-6 and J is TRBJ1-1; D possibly corresponds to TRBD1 (5 bases). From germline, CDR1 is MNHNY and CDR2 SVGAGI (reference sequence). The CDR3 has 13 amino acids. CDR3 coding DNA: TGTGACAGCCTGACGGGGGTCAACACTGAAGGTTTCTTT. Encoded protein: CDSLTGVNTEGFF.

As regards this clonotype: Sequence at one end of the junction differs from germline and may be a read error. V and J are TRBV6-2 or TRBV6-3 and TRBJ1-2, with D unclear. CDR1 and CDR2 (germline): MNHEY, SVGEGT. There are 16 residues in the CDR3. CDR3 in amino acids: CASSYPGVGSGGVYTF. CDR3 nucleotide sequence: TGTGCCAGTAGTTACCCCGGGGTGGGCTCCGGAGGTGTCTACACCTTC.

Points on this clonotype: At one boundary the junction diverges from the germline segment, which might be a read error. The V call is TRBV5-1, the J call TRBJ2-7; the match to TRBD2 covers 8 bases. The CDR3 consists of 18 residues. CDR1 and CDR2 from the germline V gene are SGHRS and YFSETQ. The CDR3 is CAGSFMTSVTGGSYEQYF. The CDR3 DNA follows: TGCGCCGGCAGCTTCATGACTAGCGTAACTGGGGGAAGCTACGAGCAGTACTTC.

This clonotype was seen only once. The junction does not match germline at one end; this may be a read error. The chain employs TRBV29-1 and TRBJ2-3; D unresolved. This CDR3 contains 11 residues. Germline values: CDR1 SQVTM, CDR2 ANQGSEA. The chain's CDR3 is CRVGFSDTQYF. DNA of the CDR3: TGCAGGGTTGGGTTTTCGGATACGCAGTATTTT.

By share of the sample, this clonotype is large. The CDR3 protein is CSVESAAGRSETQYF. The CDR3 DNA reads TGCAGCGTTGAATCCGCGGCGGGTAGATCGGAGACCCAGTACTTC. The V gene is TRBV29-1, the J gene TRBJ2-5, with D tentatively TRBD2 (5 bases). Looked up from germline, CDR1 is SQVTM and CDR2 is ANQGSEA. Between the trimmed V and J ends, which lost 2 bases and 5 bases, there was a span of 18 bases. The CDR3 is 15 amino acids.

This chain connects TRBV30 to TRBJ2-1; D uncertain. Between the trimmed V and J ends, which lost 2 bases and 16 bases, there was a span of 15 bases. The CDR3 sequence is 11 residues long. The V gene's germline CDR1 is GTSNPN and CDR2 SVGIG (reference sequence). The CDR3 sequence: CAWSLLNEHFF. In DNA form, the CDR3 reads TGTGCCTGGAGTCTCCTCAATGAACACTTCTTC.

The chain has TRBV21-1 and TRBJ1-2. TRBV21-1 is termed a pseudogene. The CDR3 is made up of 12 amino acids. The chain's CDR3 is CASRPGPYSHTF. For the CDR3, the DNA is TGTGCCAGCAGGCCGGGCCCTTATAGCCACACCTTC.

The V and J genes are TRBV6-2 or TRBV6-3 and TRBJ1-1, with D possibly TRBD1 on 6 matching bases. There are 14 residues in the CDR3. Deletions cut 4 bases from V and 2 bases from J, with 11 bases between. Germline lookup yields CDR1 MNHEY and CDR2 SVGEGT. The CDR3 loop reads CASSWAGGNTEAFF. The CDR3 bases are TGTGCCAGCAGTTGGGCCGGGGGCAACACTGAAGCTTTCTTT.

This clonotype has a handful of counts. The rearrangement uses TRBV19 and TRBJ2-2; 10 bases map to TRBD2. Germline CDR1 and CDR2: LNHDA and SQIVND (reference sequence). This CDR3 region has 17 residues. J lost 1 base, V lost 3 bases, and 5 bases had no gene match. CDR3 residues: CASSITSGVLNTGELFF. DNA of the CDR3: TGTGCCAGTAGTATTACTAGCGGGGTGTTGAACACCGGGGAGCTGTTTTTT.